These 32 T cell receptor beta chains originate from one sample sequenced in a study of OX40 agonist ivuxolimab in advanced cancers. TCRdb keeps only in-frame clones here, not all; method: immunoSEQ multiplex PCR. The sample has 80,000 to 100,000 clones, more than 85% seen once; the top ten hold around 0.25%. This specimen consisted of CD4+ or CD8+ T cells sorted from blood, obtained in a trial of the OX40 agonist ivuxolimab. Receptor source: an adult with an advanced solid tumor such as melanoma, head and neck, liver or kidney cancer.

Note on this clone: The same CDR3 also results from other DNA sequences found in this sample. The V and J genes are TRBV7-3 and TRBJ2-1, with D tentatively TRBD2 (6 bases). Trimming took 5 bases from V and 2 from J, leaving 16 bases between them. CDR1 and CDR2 (germline): SGHTA, FQGTGA. The CDR3 spans 16 residues. The CDR3: CASSPGGSGAYNEQFF. The CDR3 DNA reads TGTGCCAGCAGCCCCGGCGGTAGCGGAGCCTACAATGAGCAGTTCTTC.

This chain links TRBV2 with TRBJ1-5, with no clear D. This CDR3 contains 14 residues. Per germline, CDR1 SNHLY and CDR2 FYNNEI. V was shortened by 5 bases and J by 7 bases, with 15 bases between the two germline ends. The CDR3 is CASSSDGNLQPQHF. The CDR3 bases are TGTGCCAGCAGTTCCGACGGAAATCTCCAGCCCCAGCATTTT. The entire variable domain, with the rest obtained from reference TRBV2 and TRBJ1-5, is as follows: EPEVTQTPSHQVTQMGQEVILRCVPISNHLYFYWYRQILGQKVEFLVSFYNNEISEKSEIFDDQFSVERPDGSNFTLKIRSTKLEDSAMYFCASSSDGNLQPQHFGDGTRLSIL.

CDR3 region: CAWSSGRSGANVLTF. CDR3 nucleotide sequence: TGTGCCTGGAGTTCCGGGAGGTCTGGGGCCAACGTCCTGACTTTC. The chain is built from TRBV30 and TRBJ2-6; 7 nucleotides line up with TRBD2. CDR1 is GTSNPN and CDR2 is SVGIG in the germline V gene (reference sequence). The CDR3 contains 15 residues. V gave up 2 bases and J gave up 1 base; unmatched junction bases: 2.

This clone was detected only once. One junction end disagrees with the germline gene, perhaps due to a read error. Other DNA sequences in this specimen translate into the identical CDR3. J is TRBJ2-3 and V is TRBV7-7, with D uncertain. The germline V gene has CDR1 SSHAT and CDR2 FNYEAQ (reference sequence). The CDR3 consists of 13 residues. CDR3 amino acids: CASSLASTDTQYF. The CDR3 DNA reads TGTGCTAGCAGCTTAGCTAGCACAGATACGCAGTATTTT.

The chain uses TRBV2 and TRBJ2-5; 7 bases map to TRBD1. This CDR3 contains 14 residues. Germline V gene data show CDR1 as SNHLY and CDR2 as FYNNEI. With 8 bases clipped from V and 3 bases from J, the junction kept 9 bases outside the gene matches. In nucleotides, the CDR3 is TGTGCCAGCTATGCCGGGACAGCAAAAGAGACCCAGTACTTC. As protein: CASYAGTAKETQYF.

V is TRBV2 and J is TRBJ1-6; D gene ambiguous. Germline assignment: CDR1 SNHLY and CDR2 FYNNEI. The CDR3 length is 14 residues. V was shortened by 5 bases and J by 9 bases, with 14 bases between the two germline ends. CDR3 in amino acids: CASSTGPSGSPLHF. The DNA of the CDR3 is TGTGCCAGCAGTACTGGCCCGTCCGGTTCACCCCTCCACTTT.

This chain joins TRBV27 and TRBJ2-3, with 15 bases that match TRBD2. With V trimmed by 3 bases and J by 3 bases, 7 bases remained unmatched. The CDR3 consists of 18 residues. CDR1 MNHEY and CDR2 SMNVEV come from the germline V gene (reference sequence). The CDR3 nucleotides read TGTGCCAGCAGTTTCTCCCGGACTAGCGGGAGGGTAACAGATACGCAGTATTTT. It yields the protein CASSFSRTSGRVTDTQYF.

V gene TRBV6-6 combines with J gene TRBJ2-7, with TRBD2 as a possible D gene (5 bases). The germline V gene has CDR1 MNHNY and CDR2 SVGAGI (reference sequence). With 6 bases removed from V and 2 bases from J, the gap between germline ends came to 20 bases. CDR3 length: 16 amino acids. CDR3 amino acids: CASSRDPLAPAYEQYF. CDR3 sequence (DNA): TGTGCCAGCAGCCGAGATCCGTTAGCGCCAGCCTACGAGCAGTACTTC.

The chain's CDR3 is CASSDRTLHPYNEQFF. The CDR3 nucleotides are TGTGCCAGTAGTGATCGGACCCTACACCCCTACAATGAGCAGTTCTTC. V usage is TRBV19 and J usage is TRBJ2-1; no clear D. Germline values: CDR1 LNHDA, CDR2 SQIVND (reference sequence). The V and J ends lost 5 bases and 2 bases respectively, with 16 bases between them. This CDR3 comprises 16 residues.

The chain is built from TRBV6-5 and TRBJ1-2; possibly TRBD1 for D (5 bases). Germline V gene lookup returns CDR1 MNHEY and CDR2 SVGAGI. V lost 4 bases and J lost 5, with 14 bases in between. The CDR3 has 14 amino acids. CDR3: CASSFYGAEYGYTF. CDR3 in DNA: TGTGCCAGCAGTTTCTACGGGGCTGAATATGGCTACACCTTC.

The chain links TRBV9 to TRBJ2-1, with TRBD1 as a possible D gene (5 bases). This CDR3 has 16 residues. CDR1 and CDR2 from the germline V gene are SGDLS and YYNGEE. Trimming removed 4 bases at V and 0 bases at J, with 14 bases between. CDR3 coding DNA: TGTGCCAGCAGCATCTTTCAGGGTGCCTCCTACAATGAGCAGTTCTTC. As protein: CASSIFQGASYNEQFF.

J is TRBJ1-5 and V is TRBV30; maybe TRBD1 (5 bases). The CDR3 length is 14 residues. V was shortened by 0 bases and J by 5 bases, with 11 bases between the two germline ends. CDR1 and CDR2 from the germline V gene are GTSNPN and SVGIG (reference sequence). CDR3 residues: CAWSVRGAYQPQHF. The CDR3 DNA sequence: TGTGCCTGGAGTGTACGAGGGGCGTATCAGCCCCAGCATTTT.

The chain has TRBV19 and TRBJ1-5; D is undetermined. Germline values: CDR1 LNHDA, CDR2 SQIVND (reference sequence). The ends were cut back, 0 bases at V and 5 bases at J, with 5 bases in the middle. There are 13 residues in the CDR3. The CDR3 is CASSIDWDQPQHF. DNA of the CDR3: TGTGCCAGTAGTATAGATTGGGATCAGCCCCAGCATTTT.

This clone was found once. V and J are TRBV10-3 and TRBJ2-1; 10 bases agree with TRBD2. This CDR3 has 16 residues. Per germline, CDR1 ENHRY and CDR2 SYGVKD. Trimming at V came to 0 bases and at J to 8 bases, leaving 7 bases not matched to a gene. CDR3 in DNA: TGTGCCATCAGTGAGTCGGGGGCTAGCGGGAGCCATGAGCAGTTCTTC. It specifies CAISESGASGSHEQFF.

The chain joins TRBV2 to TRBJ2-2; weak D call: TRBD2 (6 bases). Germline V gives CDR1 SNHLY, CDR2 FYNNEI. The CDR3 runs 14 residues. The ends were cut back, 5 bases at V and 1 base at J, with 8 bases in the middle. In DNA, the CDR3 is TGTGCCAGCAGTTCGCGGGAGAACACCGGGGAGCTGTTTTTT. Its protein product is CASSSRENTGELFF.

On this clone itself: An end of the junction does not agree with germline; a read error may underlie this. This chain uses TRBV29-1 with TRBJ2-3; D might be TRBD1 or TRBD2, each matching 5 bases. There are 12 residues in the CDR3. CDR1 is SQVTM and CDR2 is ANQGSEA in the germline V gene. The chain's CDR3 is CSGERGADTQYF. In nucleotides, the CDR3 is TGCAGCGGTGAAAGGGGAGCAGATACGCAGTATTTT.

In DNA form, the CDR3 reads TGCGCCAGCAGCTTGGGCGTTGTGATGAACACTGAAGCTTTCTTT. As protein: CASSLGVVMNTEAFF. This chain connects TRBV5-1 to TRBJ1-1; no reliable D call. The germline V and J ends were trimmed by 0 bases and 0 bases, with 9 bases remaining between them. The germline CDR1 and CDR2 sequences are SGHRS and YFSETQ. The CDR3 is made up of 15 amino acids.

The chain links TRBV30 to TRBJ2-1, with 13 bases aligning to TRBD2. Germline CDR1 and CDR2: GTSNPN and SVGIG (reference sequence). The trim removed 6 bases at V and 0 bases at J, leaving 11 bases unmatched. The CDR3 is 18 amino acids. CDR3 sequence: CACNRGLAGPSSYNEQFF. Written as DNA, the CDR3 is TGTGCCTGTAATAGGGGACTAGCGGGACCGAGCTCCTACAATGAGCAGTTCTTC.

The chain joins TRBV5-1 to TRBJ2-6, with D possibly being TRBD2 (6 bases). Germline V CDR1 and CDR2: SGHRS, YFSETQ. The V end was cut by 4 bases, the J end by 3 bases, with 17 bases between. The CDR3 extends over 17 amino acids. Here the CDR3 DNA reads TGCGCCAGCAGCCAATTCGGGACTGCTGGTGGGGCCAACGTCCTGACTTTC. The encoded protein is CASSQFGTAGGANVLTF.

J is TRBJ2-1 and V is TRBV30; D may correspond to TRBD1 or TRBD2 (7 bases each). Germline CDR1 reads GTSNPN; CDR2 reads SVGIG (reference sequence). V lost 1 base and J 8 bases, leaving 18 bases between the germline ends. The CDR3 runs 15 residues. The CDR3 DNA reads TGTGCCTGGAGTGAGCGGGGACAGTTCGTCGATGAGCAGTTCTTC. This sequence encodes CAWSERGQFVDEQFF.

The chain carries TRBV9 and TRBJ2-7; TRBD1 aligns across 7 bases. The CDR3 contains 16 residues. With V trimmed by 8 bases and J by 6 bases, 20 bases remained unmatched. The germline gives CDR1 SGDLS, CDR2 YYNGEE. CDR3 sequence (DNA): TGTGCCAGGACCAGGACAGGACTCCTTCCCATCGGCGAGCAGTACGTC. Its translation is CARTRTGLLPIGEQYV.

V and J are TRBV19 and TRBJ1-5; D uncertain. CDR1 and CDR2 (germline): LNHDA, SQIVND (reference sequence). The CDR3 runs to 14 residues. The V end was cut by 5 bases, the J end by 5 bases, with 13 bases between. The CDR3 nucleotides read TGTGCCAGTAGTTCCCGAGGATGGGATCAGCCCCAGCATTTT. Amino acid sequence: CASSSRGWDQPQHF.

The J gene is TRBJ1-1, the V gene TRBV9, with 8 nucleotides matching TRBD1. CDR1 and CDR2 from the germline V gene are SGDLS and YYNGEE. Germline trimming cut 3 bases from V and 1 base from J; bases unmatched to any gene: 5. The CDR3 covers 15 residues. Here the CDR3 DNA reads TGTGCCAGCAGCGGGCCGGGACAGGAGAACACTGAAGCTTTCTTT. Its translation: CASSGPGQENTEAFF.

The genes are TRBV30 and TRBJ1-4, with D maybe TRBD1 (5 bases). Germline-derived CDR1 and CDR2 are GTSNPN and SVGIG (reference sequence). This CDR3 is built from 11 residues. Deletions cut 3 bases from V and 8 bases from J, with 7 bases between. The CDR3 protein is CAWSYREKLFF. The DNA of the CDR3 is TGTGCCTGGAGCTACAGGGAAAAACTGTTTTTT. The full variable domain, in which reference TRBV30 and TRBJ1-4 provide the parts outside the CDR3, is SQTIHQWPATLVQPVGSPLSLECTVEGTSNPNLYWYRQAAGRGLQLLFYSVGIGQISSEVPQNLSASRPQDRQFILSSKKLLLSDSGFYLCAWSYREKLFFGSGTQLSVL.

J is TRBJ2-1 and V is TRBV15; tentatively, D is TRBD2 (5 bases). The germline V gene encodes CDR1 LNHNV and CDR2 YYDKDF (reference sequence). The length of the CDR3 is 13 residues. V dropped 3 bases and J dropped 11 bases, with 14 bases sitting between them. The CDR3 region has the DNA TGTGCCACCAGCAGGGACTTAAAGGCGAAGCAGTTCTTC. Translating it yields CATSRDLKAKQFF.

The J gene is TRBJ2-7, the V gene TRBV21-1. TRBV21-1 is a pseudogene. CDR3 size: 10 residues. CDR3 protein: CASRSYEQYV. CDR3 sequence (DNA): TGTGCCAGCCGGTCCTACGAGCAGTACGTC.

This chain links TRBV7-6 with TRBJ2-1; TRBD2 agrees at 9 bases. V lost 1 base and J lost 8; bases outside the gene matches: 9. Germline V lookup: CDR1 SGHVS, CDR2 FNYEAQ. CDR3 length: 16 residues. The CDR3 spells CASSLGLSGSQDEQFF. The CDR3 DNA is TGTGCCAGCAGCTTAGGTCTTAGCGGGAGTCAGGATGAGCAGTTCTTC.

This sequence joins TRBV2 and TRBJ2-2; D may be TRBD2 (5 bases). The ends were cut back, 6 bases at V and 5 bases at J, with 16 bases in the middle. This CDR3 comprises 15 residues. Per germline, CDR1 SNHLY and CDR2 FYNNEI. This chain's CDR3 is CASSDLHGLTGELFF. The CDR3 nucleotides read TGTGCCAGCAGCGACCTTCACGGACTTACCGGGGAGCTGTTTTTT.

The V gene is TRBV30, the J gene TRBJ2-1; 15 nucleotides line up with TRBD2. V dropped 0 bases and J dropped 9; count of bases not matched to a gene: 9. The germline CDR1 and CDR2 sequences are GTSNPN and SVGIG (reference sequence). The CDR3 is 17 amino acids. The CDR3 region is CAWSVLGTSGRYGEQFF. The CDR3 coding sequence is TGTGCCTGGAGTGTACTCGGGACTAGCGGGAGGTACGGTGAGCAGTTCTTC.

This chain links TRBV28 with TRBJ1-2; D unresolved. This CDR3 spans 15 amino acids. Germline V gene lookup returns CDR1 MDHEN and CDR2 SYDVKM. The V and J ends lost 8 bases and 1 base respectively, with 17 bases between them. CDR3 loop: CASVKGFYYNYGYTF. The CDR3 DNA is TGTGCCAGCGTAAAGGGTTTCTATTATAACTATGGCTACACCTTC.

The chain employs TRBV27 and TRBJ1-1; D gene uncertain. Germline V gene sequence: CDR1 MNHEY, CDR2 SMNVEV (reference sequence). The V gene lost 9 bases and the J gene lost 5 bases, with 16 bases spanning the gap. The CDR3 sequence is 13 residues long. The CDR3 sequence: CARPGPGRTEAFF. CDR3 in DNA: TGTGCCAGGCCGGGCCCCGGAAGGACTGAAGCTTTCTTT.

For this clone: The junction departs from the called germline gene at one end, perhaps through a read error. The chain carries TRBV7-7 and TRBJ2-2; 11 positions agree with TRBD1. The germline V gene encodes CDR1 SSHAT and CDR2 FNYEAQ (reference sequence). The CDR3 contains 15 residues. The DNA for the CDR3 is TGTGCTAGCAGCCCCTCGGGACAGGGGGCCGGGGAGCTGTTTTTT. Its translation: CASSPSGQGAGELFF.